This T cell receptor (beta chain) was documented in a study of blood T cells in healthy people across ages. On this clonotype: A much bigger clone sits one base away, suggesting this may be a read error.

A second PCR, run for about 6 to 12 cycles, used a sample-barcoded 5' primer plus a J-beta primer mix. Each TCR beta cDNA got a 12-nucleotide random molecular identifier. TCRdb recomputed calls from the 5' RACE reads with MiXCR, one row per CDR3 protein. The sample lists 1.5 million to 2 million distinct CDR3 sequences, under 30% seen once, with 7.7% in the top ten. CDR3 length equals 15 residues. CDR1 and CDR2 (germline): ENHRY, SYGVKD. The receptor comes from a woman in her thirties in good health. Sequencing was done on a sample of blood. This sequence joins TRBV10-3 and TRBJ2-7, with unresolved D. With the DNA end fitting TRBJ2-4 better, the J assignment may be wrong. The CDR3 DNA follows: TGTGCCATCAGTGATTGGGCAGAAGACAAAAGCATTCAGTACTTC. This codes for CAISDWAEDKSIQYF.